Listed below are T cell receptor beta chains from one sample, sequenced in a study of blood T cell repertoires in COVID-19. Libraries were prepared by immunoSEQ multiplex PCR; TCRdb keeps only in-frame clonotypes and omits some of them. This sample yields under 300,000 clones, of which roughly 91% are seen a single time; about 2.5% belongs to the top ten. Sequences were obtained from PBMCs or T cells enriched from blood (not recorded which). These receptors were taken from a woman in her 40s with acute COVID-19. CDR3s include the opening cysteine and the closing phenylalanine or tryptophan. A D gene is named only where the DNA matches it firmly. Size is omitted from some rows. Given values are once, few, many or a class for expanded clones.

-,-,16,TRBV7-7,TRBJ2-1,TGTGCTAGCAGCTTAAGCCCGGATCGCGGGTCTAGTGAGCAGTTCTTC,CASSLSPDRGSSEQFF
-,-,13,TRBV5-4,TRBJ1-2,TGTGCCAGCAGCTCGCAGGGGATCTATGGCTACACCTTC,CASSSQGIYGYTF
-,-,16,TRBV7-2,TRBJ1-6,TGTGCCAGCAGCTTAGCCCCCGCGGGCTATAATTCACCCCTCCACTTT,CASSLAPAGYNSPLHF
-,-,18,TRBV23-1,TRBJ2-2,TGCGCCAGCAGTCAATCAGGCCTAGGACAGCGTAACACCGGGGAGCTGTTTTTT,CASSQSGLGQRNTGELFF
-,-,16,TRBV7-2,TRBJ2-1,TGTGCCAGCAGCAGAACCGGGACTGGCCTTTACAATGAGCAGTTCTTC,CASSRTGTGLYNEQFF
-,-,12,TRBV7-2,TRBJ1-2,TGTGCCAGCAGCTTAGTGCAGGGTGGCTACACCTTC,CASSLVQGGYTF
TRBD1,-,17,TRBV30,TRBJ2-7,TGTGCCTGGAGTGCCCCGCGGACAGGGAAAAGCTCCTACGAGCAGTACTTC,CAWSAPRTGKSSYEQYF
TRBD1,-,17,TRBV15,TRBJ2-1,TGTGCCACCAGCAGAGGGGGCGGGACAGGGACCTACAATGAGCAGTTCTTC,CATSRGGGTGTYNEQFF
-,-,14,TRBV7-9,TRBJ1-4,TGTGCCAGCAGCTGGGACATGCAAAATGAAAAACTGTTTTTT,CASSWDMQNEKLFF
TRBD1,few,16,TRBV15,TRBJ1-4,TGTGCCACCAGCGTACGGGACAGCGAAACTAATGAAAAACTGTTTTTT,CATSVRDSETNEKLFF
TRBD2,-,14,TRBV6-2/TRBV6-3,TRBJ2-5,TGTGCCAGCAGTTCAGCGGGGGGTGGGGAGACCCAGTACTTC,CASSSAGGGETQYF
-,once,17,TRBV4-2,TRBJ1-3,TGTGCCAGCAGCCAAGAAATTACAGGTCGCTCTGGAAACACCATATATTTT,CASSQEITGRSGNTIYF
-,-,15,TRBV2,TRBJ2-3,TGTGCCAGCACCGATACTAGTACCGCCACAGATACGCAGTATTTT,CASTDTSTATDTQYF
-,-,12,TRBV11-2,TRBJ2-3,TGTGCCAGCAGCCCAGCGGGCAATACGCAGTATTTT,CASSPAGNTQYF
TRBD2,-,15,TRBV10-1,TRBJ2-7,TGCGCCAGCAGTGACTCTAGCGGGGGAAGGCACGAGCAGTACTTC,CASSDSSGGRHEQYF
TRBD2,-,15,TRBV7-2,TRBJ2-7,TGTGCCAGCAGCAGACTAGCGGGGGACTCCTACGAGCAGTACTTC,CASSRLAGDSYEQYF
-,-,14,TRBV4-2,TRBJ2-2,TGTGCCAGCAGCCGGCTACAGGATTCCGGGGAGCTGTTTTTT,CASSRLQDSGELFF
-,-,12,TRBV12-3/TRBV12-4,TRBJ1-2,TGTGCCAGCAGTTTCAGGACAGCAGGCTACACCTTC,CASSFRTAGYTF
TRBD1,once,13,TRBV10-3,TRBJ2-7,TGTGCCACCCGTCAGGGGGAAATCTACGAGCAGTACTTC,CATRQGEIYEQYF
TRBD2,-,14,TRBV7-2,TRBJ2-3,TGTGCCAGCCTAGCGGGGGGGCCAGAAGATACGCAGTATTTT,CASLAGGPEDTQYF
-,-,15,TRBV19,TRBJ1-4,TGTGCCAGTAGGGTAGCCCTTTCAACTAATGAAAAACTGTTTTTT,CASRVALSTNEKLFF
-,-,13,TRBV5-4,TRBJ1-3,TGTGCCAGCAGCTCCCAGGGAGGAAACACCATATATTTT,CASSSQGGNTIYF
-,-,13,TRBV6-2/TRBV6-3,TRBJ2-2,TGTGCCAGCAGTTGGGCGTTCACCGGGGAGCTGTTTTTT,CASSWAFTGELFF
-,once,15,TRBV28,TRBJ1-5,TGTGCCAGCAGTCCGCAACGGGGGGGCCAACAGCCCCAGCATTTT,CASSPQRGGQQPQHF
-,-,16,TRBV28,TRBJ1-3,TGTGCCAGCAGTTTGCAGGGGTTCTACTCTGGAAACACCATATATTTT,CASSLQGFYSGNTIYF
TRBD1,-,16,TRBV11-1,TRBJ2-7,TGTGCCAGCGAAGACATGGGCAGGGGGCAAATCTACGAGCAGTACTTC,CASEDMGRGQIYEQYF
-,-,16,TRBV3-1/TRBV3-2,TRBJ1-5,TGTGCCAGCAGCCATACGGGAGGGCATAGCAATCAGCCCCAGCATTTT,CASSHTGGHSNQPQHF
TRBD2,-,16,TRBV4-2,TRBJ2-5,TGTGCCAGCAGCCAAGAGGGTGCGGGGGGGCTGGAGACCCAGTACTTC,CASSQEGAGGLETQYF
TRBD1,-,17,TRBV5-4,TRBJ1-2,TGTGCCAGCAGCCCCCGCCCGACAGGGGGAATAGATAGTGGCTACACCTTC,CASSPRPTGGIDSGYTF
-,-,11,TRBV19,TRBJ2-1,TGTGCCAGTACGAGCTACAATGAGCAGTTCTTC,CASTSYNEQFF
TRBD1,-,18,TRBV5-5,TRBJ2-4,TGTGCCAGCAGCTTGGCAAGACGACAGGGGGCAAGGGAAAACATTCAGTACTTC,CASSLARRQGARENIQYF
-,once,14,TRBV24-1,TRBJ1-2,TGTGCCACCAGTGAGTCAGGGGTCTCTCGGGGCTACACCTTC,CATSESGVSRGYTF
-,-,13,TRBV4-3,TRBJ1-1,TGCGCCAGCAGCCAAGATCGGAACACTGAAGCTTTCTTT,CASSQDRNTEAFF
-,-,14,TRBV6-1,TRBJ1-3,TGTGCCAGCAGTGAATCTATTTCGGGAAACACCATATATTTT,CASSESISGNTIYF
TRBD2,-,17,TRBV7-9,TRBJ2-1,TGTGCCAGTCAGCTTAGCCTCGGCGGGAGTTCCTACAATGAGCAGTTCTTC,CASQLSLGGSSYNEQFF
TRBD1,-,15,TRBV11-1,TRBJ2-5,TGTGCCAGCAGCTTAGGGACAGGGGATCAAGAGACCCAGTACTTC,CASSLGTGDQETQYF
TRBD1,-,17,TRBV28,TRBJ1-5,TGTGCCAGCAGTTTATTGCACTCGGGACAGGGGGATCAGCCCCAGCATTTT,CASSLLHSGQGDQPQHF
TRBD2,-,15,TRBV30,TRBJ2-3,TGTGCCTGGGGAAGTAGCGGGGGGGCCTTAGATACGCAGTATTTT,CAWGSSGGALDTQYF
-,-,12,TRBV25-1,TRBJ2-5,TGTGCCAGCAGCGGGCGGGTGGAGACCCAGTACTTC,CASSGRVETQYF